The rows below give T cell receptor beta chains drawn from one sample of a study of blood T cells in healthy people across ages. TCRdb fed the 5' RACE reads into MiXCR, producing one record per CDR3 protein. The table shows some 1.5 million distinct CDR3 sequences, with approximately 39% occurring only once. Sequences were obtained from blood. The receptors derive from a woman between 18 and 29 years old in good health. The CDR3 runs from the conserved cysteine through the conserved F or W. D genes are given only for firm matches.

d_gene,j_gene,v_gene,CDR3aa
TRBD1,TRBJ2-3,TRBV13,CASSPQGAVDTQYF
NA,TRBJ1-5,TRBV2,CASVGDSNQPQHF
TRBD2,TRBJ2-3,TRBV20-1,CSASSSGSTDTQYF
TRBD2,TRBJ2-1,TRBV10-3,CAISESPPGGYNNEQFF
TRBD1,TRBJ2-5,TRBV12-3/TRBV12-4,CASSLFRDRETQYF
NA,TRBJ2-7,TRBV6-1,CASSKDITYEQYF
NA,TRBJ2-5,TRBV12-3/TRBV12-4,CASSSQRDTHNEQYF
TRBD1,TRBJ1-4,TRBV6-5,CASRRTGRNEKLFF
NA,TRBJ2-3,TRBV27,CATRISSTDTQYF
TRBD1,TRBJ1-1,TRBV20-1,CSARLDRGSTEAFF
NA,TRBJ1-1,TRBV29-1,CSVVGRRNTEAFF
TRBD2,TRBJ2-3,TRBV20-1,CSARGHGLAGDTQYF
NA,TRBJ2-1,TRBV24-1,CATSEGGLGKDEQFF
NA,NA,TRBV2,CAVVQANSYNEQYF
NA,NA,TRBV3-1,CASSQGWGLDTEQYF
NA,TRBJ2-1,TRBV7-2,CASTSARIAYNEQFF
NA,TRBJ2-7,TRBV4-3,CASSQDTGIVYEQYF
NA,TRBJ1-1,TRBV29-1,CSGGGRLVSEAFF
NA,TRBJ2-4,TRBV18,CASSPPEGAAKNIQYF
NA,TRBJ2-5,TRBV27,CASSPREAGETQYF
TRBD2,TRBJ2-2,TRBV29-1,CSVGGLGLNTGELFF
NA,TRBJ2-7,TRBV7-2,CASSLGWGTDSVANDEQYF
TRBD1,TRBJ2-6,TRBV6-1,CASRGTGSGANVLTF
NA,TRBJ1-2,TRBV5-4,CASSLPQGTNYGYTF
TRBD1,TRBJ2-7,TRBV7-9,CASSSYGTGRIYEQYF
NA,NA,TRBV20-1,CSARKGGRASYEQYF
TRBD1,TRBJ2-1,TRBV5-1,CASTKTGGSYNEQFF
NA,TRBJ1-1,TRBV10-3,CAISPLLGDTEAFF
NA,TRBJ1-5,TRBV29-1,CSVGYRDNQPQHF
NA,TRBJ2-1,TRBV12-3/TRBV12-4,CASSLEAQSYNEQFF
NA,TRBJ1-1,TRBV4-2,CASSLRTEGAEAFF
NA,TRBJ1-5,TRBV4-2,CASSQDWGNGNQPRHF
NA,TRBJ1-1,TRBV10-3,CAIKPPNTEAFF
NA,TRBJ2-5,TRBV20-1,CSARDRRQETQYF
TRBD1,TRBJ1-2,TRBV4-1,CASSPGQGAATNYGYTF
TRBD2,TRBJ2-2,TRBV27,CASSHLAGGFTGELFF
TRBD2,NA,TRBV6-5,CASSCLGGVGETQYF
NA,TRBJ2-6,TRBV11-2,CASSLEPSGIHSGANVLTF
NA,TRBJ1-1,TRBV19,CASRGLQVITEAFF
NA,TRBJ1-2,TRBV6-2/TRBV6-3,CASTRQSNYGYTF
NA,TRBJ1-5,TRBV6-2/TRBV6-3,CASSTHRDLRQPQHF
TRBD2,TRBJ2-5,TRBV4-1,CASSQVLAGMSETQYF
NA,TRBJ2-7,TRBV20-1,CSARQGRGQYF
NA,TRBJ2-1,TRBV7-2,CASSLFRGYEQYF
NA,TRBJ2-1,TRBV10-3,CAISDEVGGYNEQFF
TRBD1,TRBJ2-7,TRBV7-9,CASSSRDSESYEQYF
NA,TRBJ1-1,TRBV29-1,CSVEVRGGNTEAFF
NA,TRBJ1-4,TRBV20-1,CSAGRTRDFRANRANEKLFF
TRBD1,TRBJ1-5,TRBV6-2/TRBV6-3,CASSSVRTGINQPQHF
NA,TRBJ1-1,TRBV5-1,CASSQQDPLNTEAFF
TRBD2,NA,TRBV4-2,CASSKTSGSYNEQYF